This T cell receptor (beta chain) was identified in a study of T cells in Graves' hyperthyroidism and ophthalmopathy. Study-level points and caveats: Prediction of ophthalmopathy progression came a median 6.5 months pre-onset.

About this clonotype: Its antigen is not identified.

In germline, CDR1 is SNHLY, CDR2 FYNNEI. V lost 3 bases to trimming and J lost 0 bases, with 6 bases between them. The CDR3 has 13 amino acids. Amplification of TCR beta CDR3 regions used RNA as the template. Carried out on the TCR CDR3, a first-round RT-PCR used the HTBI primer set. TCRdb re-called the multiplex PCR reads through MiXCR, storing one row per CDR3 protein. The sample yields around 450,000 distinct CDR3 sequences, around 13% seen once. The diagnoses drew upon clinical symptoms, serum thyroxine and TRAb, thyroid ultrasound and orbital computed tomography. The authors obtained PBMCs from around 11 ml of fresh peripheral blood.

The sequence derives from a woman aged 18 to 35 with Graves' hyperthyroidism. Sequencing was done on a sample of blood. This chain uses TRBV2 with TRBJ2-7; D might be TRBD2 (5 bases). CDR3 residues: CASSDGNSYEQYF. In DNA, the CDR3 is TGTGCCAGCAGTGACGGGAACTCCTACGAGCAGTACTTC. Filled out from reference TRBV2 and TRBJ2-7, the complete variable domain reads EPEVTQTPSHQVTQMGQEVILRCVPISNHLYFYWYRQILGQKVEFLVSFYNNEISEKSEIFDDQFSVERPDGSNFTLKIRSTKLEDSAMYFCASSDGNSYEQYFGPGTRLTVT.